This T cell receptor beta chain was profiled in a study of control samples from healthy donors and cancer patients. This clone was observed once. Using immunoSEQ multiplex PCR, the repertoire was profiled, and TCRdb retains in-frame clones only, with some absent. The sample shows approximately 150,000 clones, 93% of them seen only once. The sequenced material came from blood. The receptor comes from a man aged 18 to 35 in good health.

The CDR3 region has the DNA TGCGCCAGCAGCCAAGAATGGGGTGGGGGTTATGGCTACACCTTC. Its protein product is CASSQEWGGGYGYTF. The chain combines TRBV4-1 with TRBJ1-2, with D possibly matching TRBD1 (5 bases). Trimming pared 0 bases from V and 5 bases from J, leaving 13 bases between. The CDR3 is 15 amino acids. In germline, CDR1 is MGHRA, CDR2 YSYEKL.